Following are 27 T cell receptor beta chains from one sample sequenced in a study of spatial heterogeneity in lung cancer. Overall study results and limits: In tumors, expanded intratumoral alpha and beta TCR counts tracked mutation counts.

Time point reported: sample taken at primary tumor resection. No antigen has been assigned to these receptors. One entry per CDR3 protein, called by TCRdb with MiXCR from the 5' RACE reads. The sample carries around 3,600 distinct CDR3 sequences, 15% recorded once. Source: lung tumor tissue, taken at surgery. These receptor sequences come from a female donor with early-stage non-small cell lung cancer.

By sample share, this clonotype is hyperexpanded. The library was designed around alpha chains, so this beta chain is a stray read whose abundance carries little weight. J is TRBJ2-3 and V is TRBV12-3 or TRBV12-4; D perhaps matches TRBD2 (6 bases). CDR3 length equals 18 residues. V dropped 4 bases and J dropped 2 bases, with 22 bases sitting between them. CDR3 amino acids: CASSSPAYSGLFTDTQYF. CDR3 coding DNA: TGTGCCAGCAGTTCCCCCGCCTATTCGGGACTCTTCACAGATACGCAGTATTTT.

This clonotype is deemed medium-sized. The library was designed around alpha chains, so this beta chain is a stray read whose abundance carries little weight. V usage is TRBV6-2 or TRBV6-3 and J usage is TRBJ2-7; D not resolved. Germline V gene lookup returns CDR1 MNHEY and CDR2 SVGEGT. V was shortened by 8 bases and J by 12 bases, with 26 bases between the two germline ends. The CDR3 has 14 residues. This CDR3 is CASLKVGFGQSTYF. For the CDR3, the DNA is TGTGCCAGCTTGAAGGTTGGATTCGGGCAAAGCACGTACTTC.

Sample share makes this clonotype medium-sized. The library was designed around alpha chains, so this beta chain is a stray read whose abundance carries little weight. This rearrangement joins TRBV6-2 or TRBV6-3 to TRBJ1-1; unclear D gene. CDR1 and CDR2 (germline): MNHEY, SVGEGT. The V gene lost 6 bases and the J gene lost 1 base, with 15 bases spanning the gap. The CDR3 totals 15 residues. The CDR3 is CASRVMRVTNTEAFF. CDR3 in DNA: TGTGCCAGCAGAGTTATGCGGGTTACGAACACTGAAGCTTTCTTT.

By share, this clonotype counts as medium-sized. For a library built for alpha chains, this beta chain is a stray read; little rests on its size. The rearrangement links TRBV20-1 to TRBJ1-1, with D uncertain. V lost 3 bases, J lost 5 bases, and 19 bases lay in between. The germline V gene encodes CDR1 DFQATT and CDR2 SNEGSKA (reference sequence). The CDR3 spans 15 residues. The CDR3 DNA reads TGCAGTGCTAGCCGGTTGGAGGGAACTTGGACTGAAGCTTTCTTT. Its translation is CSASRLEGTWTEAFF.

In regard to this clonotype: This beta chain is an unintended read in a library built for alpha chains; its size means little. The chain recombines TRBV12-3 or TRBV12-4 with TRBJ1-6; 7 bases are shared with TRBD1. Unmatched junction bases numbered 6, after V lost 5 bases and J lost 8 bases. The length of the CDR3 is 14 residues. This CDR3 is CASSPRGGDSPLHF. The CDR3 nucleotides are TGTGCCAGCAGTCCCAGGGGGGGGGATTCACCCCTCCACTTT.

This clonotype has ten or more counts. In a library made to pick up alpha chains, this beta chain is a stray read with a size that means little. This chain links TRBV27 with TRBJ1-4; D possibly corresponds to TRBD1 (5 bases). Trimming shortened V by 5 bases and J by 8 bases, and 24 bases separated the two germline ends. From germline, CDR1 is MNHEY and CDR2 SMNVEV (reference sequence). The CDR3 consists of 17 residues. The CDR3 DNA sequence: TGTGCCAGCAGTGCCGGACATGGGCGGGCAAGAGACGAAAAACTGTTTTTT. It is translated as CASSAGHGRARDEKLFF.

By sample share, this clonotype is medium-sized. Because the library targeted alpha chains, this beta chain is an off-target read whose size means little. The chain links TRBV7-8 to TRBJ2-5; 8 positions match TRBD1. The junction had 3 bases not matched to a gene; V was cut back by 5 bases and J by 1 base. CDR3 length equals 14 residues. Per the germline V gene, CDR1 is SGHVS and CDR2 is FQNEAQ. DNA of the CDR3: TGTGCCAGCAGCCTTGGACAGGGCCAAGAGACCCAGTACTTC. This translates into CASSLGQGQETQYF.

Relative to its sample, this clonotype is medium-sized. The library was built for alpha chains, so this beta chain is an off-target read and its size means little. The CDR3 coding sequence is TGTGCCAGCAGATCCCGTCCCCTAGCGGGGGACTACAATGAGCAGTTCTTC. This gives the protein CASRSRPLAGDYNEQFF. J is TRBJ2-1 and V is TRBV12-3 or TRBV12-4; 10 bases are a match to TRBD2. With 6 bases clipped from V and 3 bases from J, the junction kept 11 bases outside the gene matches. CDR3 length: 17 amino acids.

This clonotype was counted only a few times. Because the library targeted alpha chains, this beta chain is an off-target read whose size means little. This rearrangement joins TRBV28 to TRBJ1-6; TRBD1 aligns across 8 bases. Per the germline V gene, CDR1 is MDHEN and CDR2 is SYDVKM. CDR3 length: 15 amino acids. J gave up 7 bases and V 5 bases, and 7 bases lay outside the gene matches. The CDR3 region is CASSGQGLRNSPLHF. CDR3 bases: TGTGCCAGCAGTGGACAGGGCTTGCGGAATTCACCCCTCCACTTT. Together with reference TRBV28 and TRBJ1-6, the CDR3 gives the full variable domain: DVKVTQSSRYLVKRTGEKVFLECVQDMDHENMFWYRQDPGLGLRLIYFSYDVKMKEKGDIPEGYSVSREKKERFSLILESASTNQTSMYLCASSGQGLRNSPLHFGNGTRLTVT.

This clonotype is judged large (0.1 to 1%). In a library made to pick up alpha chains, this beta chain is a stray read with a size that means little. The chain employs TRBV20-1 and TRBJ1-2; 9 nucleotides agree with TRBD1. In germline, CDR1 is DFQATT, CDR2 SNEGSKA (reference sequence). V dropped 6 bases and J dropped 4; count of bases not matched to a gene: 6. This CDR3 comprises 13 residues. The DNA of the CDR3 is TGCAGTGCGAAAGGACAGGGGAGCTATGGCTACACCTTC. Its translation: CSAKGQGSYGYTF.

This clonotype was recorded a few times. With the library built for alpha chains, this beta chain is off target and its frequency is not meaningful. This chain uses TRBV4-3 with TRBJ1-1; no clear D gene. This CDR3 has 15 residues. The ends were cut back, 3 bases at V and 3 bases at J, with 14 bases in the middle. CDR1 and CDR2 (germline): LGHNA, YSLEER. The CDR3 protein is CASSQLQGRDTEAFF. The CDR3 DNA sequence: TGCGCCAGCAGCCAGCTCCAAGGGCGGGACACTGAAGCTTTCTTT.

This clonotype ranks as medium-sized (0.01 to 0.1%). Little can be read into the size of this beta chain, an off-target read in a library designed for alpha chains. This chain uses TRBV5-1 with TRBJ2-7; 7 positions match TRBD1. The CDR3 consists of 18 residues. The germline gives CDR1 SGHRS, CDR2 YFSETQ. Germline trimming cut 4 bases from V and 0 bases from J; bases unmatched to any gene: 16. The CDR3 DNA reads TGCGCCAGCAGCGGAGCGTTATTCCTCGGGACAGACTCCTACGAGCAGTACTTC. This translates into CASSGALFLGTDSYEQYF.

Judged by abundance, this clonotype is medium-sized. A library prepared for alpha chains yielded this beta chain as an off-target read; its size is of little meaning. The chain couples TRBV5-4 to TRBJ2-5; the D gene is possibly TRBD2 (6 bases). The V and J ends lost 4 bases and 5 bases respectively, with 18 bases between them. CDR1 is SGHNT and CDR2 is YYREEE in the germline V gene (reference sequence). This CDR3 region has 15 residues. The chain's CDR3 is CASSGGGAPRETQYF. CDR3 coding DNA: TGTGCCAGCAGCGGCGGAGGGGCGCCCCGGGAGACCCAGTACTTC.

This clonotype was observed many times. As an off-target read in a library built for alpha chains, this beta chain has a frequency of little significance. Written as DNA, the CDR3 is TGTGCCAGCAGCTTACTCGGGGAAGGCTATGGCTACACCTTC. It specifies CASSLLGEGYGYTF. This chain links TRBV7-9 with TRBJ1-2; no reliable D call. The CDR3 sequence is 14 residues long. V was clipped by 2 bases and J by 4 bases, with 11 bases between them. Germline V gene sequence: CDR1 SEHNR, CDR2 FQNEAQ (reference sequence).

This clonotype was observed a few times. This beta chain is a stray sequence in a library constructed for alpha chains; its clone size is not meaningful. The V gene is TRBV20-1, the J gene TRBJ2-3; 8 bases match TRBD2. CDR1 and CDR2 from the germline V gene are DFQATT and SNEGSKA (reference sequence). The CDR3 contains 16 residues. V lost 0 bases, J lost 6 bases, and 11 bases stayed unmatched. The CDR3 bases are TGCAGTGCTAGAGATTTTCGGGCGGGGGGAATGGATACGCAGTATTTT. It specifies CSARDFRAGGMDTQYF.

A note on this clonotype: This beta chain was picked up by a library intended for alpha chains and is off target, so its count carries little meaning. The DNA of the CDR3 is TGCAGTGCTAGACCCCCGGGGGGAGAGGCTTCTGGAAACACCATATATTTT. Amino acid sequence: CSARPPGGEASGNTIYF. This chain links TRBV20-1 with TRBJ1-3; maybe TRBD1 (5 bases). Germline CDR1 DFQATT, CDR2 SNEGSKA (reference sequence). V dropped 2 bases and J dropped 1 base, with 18 bases sitting between them. CDR3 length equals 17 residues.

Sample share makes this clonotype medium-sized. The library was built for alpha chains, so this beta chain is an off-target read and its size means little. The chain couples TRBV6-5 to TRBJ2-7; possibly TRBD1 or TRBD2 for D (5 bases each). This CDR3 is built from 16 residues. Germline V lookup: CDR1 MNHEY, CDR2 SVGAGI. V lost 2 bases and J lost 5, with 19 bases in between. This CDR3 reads CASSYLKEVGRNEQYF. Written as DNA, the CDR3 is TGTGCCAGCAGTTACCTTAAGGAGGTGGGGCGGAACGAGCAGTACTTC.

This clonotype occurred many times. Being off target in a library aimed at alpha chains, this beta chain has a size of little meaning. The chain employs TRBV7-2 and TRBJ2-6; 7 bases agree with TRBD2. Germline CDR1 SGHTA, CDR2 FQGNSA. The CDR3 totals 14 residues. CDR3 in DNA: TGTGCTGCTGGGGGGGGATCAGGGGCCAACGTCCTGACTTTC. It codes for CAAGGGSGANVLTF. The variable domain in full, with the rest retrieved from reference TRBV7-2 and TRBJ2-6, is GAGVSQSPSNKVTEKGKDVELRCDPISGHTALYWYRQSLGQGLEFLIYFQGNSAPDKSGLPSDRFSAERTGGSVSTLTIQRTQQEDSAVYLCAAGGGSGANVLTFGAGSRLTVL.

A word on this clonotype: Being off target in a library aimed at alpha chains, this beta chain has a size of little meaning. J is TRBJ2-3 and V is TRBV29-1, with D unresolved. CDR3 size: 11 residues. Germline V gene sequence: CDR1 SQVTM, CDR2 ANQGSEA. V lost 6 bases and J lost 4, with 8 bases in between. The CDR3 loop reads CSVADPDTQYF. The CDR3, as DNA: TGCAGCGTGGCAGACCCAGATACGCAGTATTTT.

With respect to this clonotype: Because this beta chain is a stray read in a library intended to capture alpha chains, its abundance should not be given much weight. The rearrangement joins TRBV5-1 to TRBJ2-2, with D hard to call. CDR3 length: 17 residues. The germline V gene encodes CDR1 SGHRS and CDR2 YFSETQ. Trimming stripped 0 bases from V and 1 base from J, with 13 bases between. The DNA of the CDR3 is TGCGCCAGCAGCTTGGGGCACCGTGACAAGAACACCGGGGAGCTGTTTTTT. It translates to CASSLGHRDKNTGELFF.

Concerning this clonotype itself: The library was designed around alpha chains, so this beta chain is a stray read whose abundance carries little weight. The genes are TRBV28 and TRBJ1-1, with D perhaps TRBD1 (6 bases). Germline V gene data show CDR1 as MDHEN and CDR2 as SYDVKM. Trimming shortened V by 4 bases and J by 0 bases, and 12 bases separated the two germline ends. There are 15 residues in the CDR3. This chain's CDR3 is CASSSWTAVNTEAFF. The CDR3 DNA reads TGTGCCAGCAGTTCCTGGACAGCGGTGAACACTGAAGCTTTCTTT.

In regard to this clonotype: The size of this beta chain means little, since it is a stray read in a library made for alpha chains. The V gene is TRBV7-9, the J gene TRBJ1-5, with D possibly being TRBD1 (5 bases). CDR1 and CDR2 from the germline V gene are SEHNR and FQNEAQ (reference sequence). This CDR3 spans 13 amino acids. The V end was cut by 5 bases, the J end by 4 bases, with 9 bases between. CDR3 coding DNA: TGTGCCAGCAGCGTAAAGGGGAATCAGCCCCAGCATTTT. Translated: CASSVKGNQPQHF.

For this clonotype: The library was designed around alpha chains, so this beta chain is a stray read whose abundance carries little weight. CDR3 bases: TGTGCCAGCAGTGATCCGGGACCCCCCTCTAATTCACCCCTCCACTTT. Residues: CASSDPGPPSNSPLHF. The V call is TRBV6-5, the J call TRBJ1-6, with D maybe TRBD1 (5 bases). Trimming pared 5 bases from V and 6 bases from J, leaving 17 bases between. Germline CDR1 reads MNHEY; CDR2 reads SVGAGI. The CDR3 contains 16 residues.

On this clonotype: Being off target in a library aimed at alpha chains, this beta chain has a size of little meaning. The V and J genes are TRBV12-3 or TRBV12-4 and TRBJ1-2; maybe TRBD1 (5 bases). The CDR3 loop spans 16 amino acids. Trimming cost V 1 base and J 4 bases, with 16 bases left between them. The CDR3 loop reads CASSLGFPGRGYGYTF. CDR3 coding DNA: TGTGCCAGCAGTTTAGGATTCCCCGGGAGGGGCTATGGCTACACCTTC.

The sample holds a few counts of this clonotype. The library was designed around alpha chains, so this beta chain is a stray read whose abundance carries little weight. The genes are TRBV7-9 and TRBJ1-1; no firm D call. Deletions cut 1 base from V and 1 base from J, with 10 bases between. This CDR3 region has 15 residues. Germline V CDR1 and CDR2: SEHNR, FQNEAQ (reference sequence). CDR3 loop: CASSLERRRNTEAFF. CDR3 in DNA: TGTGCCAGCAGCTTAGAACGGAGAAGGAACACTGAAGCTTTCTTT. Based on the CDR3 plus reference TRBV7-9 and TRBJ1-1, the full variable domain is DTGVSQNPRHKITKRGQNVTFRCDPISEHNRLYWYRQTLGQGPEFLTYFQNEAQLEKSRLLSDRFSAERPKGSFSTLEIQRTEQGDSAMYLCASSLERRRNTEAFFGQGTRLTVV.

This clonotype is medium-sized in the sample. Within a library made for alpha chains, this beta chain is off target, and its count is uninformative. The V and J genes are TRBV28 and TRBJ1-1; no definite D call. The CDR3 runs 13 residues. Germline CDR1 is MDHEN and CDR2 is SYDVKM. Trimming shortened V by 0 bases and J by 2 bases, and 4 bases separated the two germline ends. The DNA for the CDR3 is TGTGCCAGCAGTTTATGGCCAAACACTGAAGCTTTCTTT. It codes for CASSLWPNTEAFF.

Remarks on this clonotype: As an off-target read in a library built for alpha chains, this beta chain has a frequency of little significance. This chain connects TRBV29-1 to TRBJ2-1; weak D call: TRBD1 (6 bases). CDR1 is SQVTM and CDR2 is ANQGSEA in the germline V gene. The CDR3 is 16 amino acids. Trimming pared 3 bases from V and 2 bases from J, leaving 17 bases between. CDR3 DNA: TGCAGCGTTGAGGGGGACCAGGGGTTCCCCTACAATGAGCAGTTCTTC. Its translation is CSVEGDQGFPYNEQFF.